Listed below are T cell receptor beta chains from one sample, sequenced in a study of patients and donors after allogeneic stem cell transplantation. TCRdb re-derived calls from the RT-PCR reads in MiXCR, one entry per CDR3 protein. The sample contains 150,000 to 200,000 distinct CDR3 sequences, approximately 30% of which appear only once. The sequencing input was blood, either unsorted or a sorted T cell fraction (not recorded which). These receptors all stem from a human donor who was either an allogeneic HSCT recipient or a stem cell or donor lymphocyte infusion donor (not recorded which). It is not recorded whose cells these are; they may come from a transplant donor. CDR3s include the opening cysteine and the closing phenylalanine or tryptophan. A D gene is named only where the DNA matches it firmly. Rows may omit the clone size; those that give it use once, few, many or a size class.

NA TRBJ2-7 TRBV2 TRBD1 TGTGCCAGCAGTTACAGGGGGCGCGAGTCCGAGCAGTACTTC CASSYRGRESEQYF
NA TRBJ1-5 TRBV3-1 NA TGTGCCAGCAGCCAAGGAGGGGGGGGATATAGCAATCAGCCCCAGCATTTT CASSQGGGGYSNQPQHF
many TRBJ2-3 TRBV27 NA TGTGCCAGCAGTTTATCGTACCGTACAGATACGCAGTATTTT CASSLSYRTDTQYF
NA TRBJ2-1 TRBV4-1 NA TGCGCCAGCCGACGACTGGATGAGCAGTTCTTC CASRRLDEQFF
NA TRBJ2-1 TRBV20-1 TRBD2 TGCAGTGCTAGTGGATCTAGCGGGAGAAGCAATGAGCAGTTCTTC CSASGSSGRSNEQFF
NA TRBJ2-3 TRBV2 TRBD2 TGTGCCAACCTCTGGGCGGGAGAGGTGGCAGATACGCAGTATTTT CANLWAGEVADTQYF
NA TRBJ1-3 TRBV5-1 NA TGCGCCAGCAGCTCCCAGGTGGGAATTGGAAACACCATATATTTT CASSSQVGIGNTIYF
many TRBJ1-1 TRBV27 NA TGTGCCAGCAGTTTTAGCTACATGAACACTGAAGCTTTCTTT CASSFSYMNTEAFF
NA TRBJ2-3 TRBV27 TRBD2 TGTGCCAGCAGTCCCCTAGCGGTAGATACGCAGTATTTT CASSPLAVDTQYF
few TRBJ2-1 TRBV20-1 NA TGCAGTGCTAGTAGCGGTAAGCTCAATGAGCAGTTCTTC CSASSGKLNEQFF
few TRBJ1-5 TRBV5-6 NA TGTGCCAGCAGCTTGGAGGCAGGAGTCGCCAATCAGCCCCAGCATTTT CASSLEAGVANQPQHF
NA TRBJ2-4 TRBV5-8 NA TGTGCGTCTGCAGCCTTGTTATTTTTAGCCAAAAACATTCAGTACTTC CASAALLFLAKNIQYF
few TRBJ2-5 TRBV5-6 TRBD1 TGTGCCAGCAGCTTGGTGGCGACAGGGGTAAAAGAGACCCAGTACTTC CASSLVATGVKETQYF
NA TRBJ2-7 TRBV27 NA TGTGCCAGCAGTTCCTCCTGGGGTAGCGGATTCTCCTACGAGCAGTACTTC CASSSSWGSGFSYEQYF
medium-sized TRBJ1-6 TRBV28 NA TGTGCCAGCAGTTTAACAGCCCTTGGACTCCACTTT CASSLTALGLHF
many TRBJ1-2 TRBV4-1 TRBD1 TGCGCCAGCAGCCACCGGGACAGTGCTAACTATGGCTACACCTTC CASSHRDSANYGYTF
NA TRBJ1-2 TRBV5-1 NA TGCGCCAGCAGCCCTGCGGTGCTATCCTATGGCTACACCTTC CASSPAVLSYGYTF
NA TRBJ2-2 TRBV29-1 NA TGCAGCGTTGAACCAGGGGCTCAAACCGGGGAGCTGTTTTTT CSVEPGAQTGELFF
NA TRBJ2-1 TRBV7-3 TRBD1 TGTGCCAGCAGCGGGACAGGGAATGAGCAGTTCTTC CASSGTGNEQFF
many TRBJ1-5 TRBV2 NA TGTGCCAGCAGGGGGACTGTTAGCAATCAGCCCCAGCATTTT CASRGTVSNQPQHF
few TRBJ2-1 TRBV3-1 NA TGTGCCAGCAGCCAACTGGTTGAAGGACCTCCCTACAATGAGCAGTTCTTC CASSQLVEGPPYNEQFF
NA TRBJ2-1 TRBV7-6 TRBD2 TGTGCCAGCAGCTTAGGGACTAGCGGTCCCTACAATGAGCAGTTCTTC CASSLGTSGPYNEQFF
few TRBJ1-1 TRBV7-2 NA TGTGCCAGCAGCACCGGCTCGAACACTGAAGCTTTCTTT CASSTGSNTEAFF
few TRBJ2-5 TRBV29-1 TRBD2 TGCAGCGCTCCCTTAGCGGGAGGAGAGACCCAGTACTTC CSAPLAGGETQYF
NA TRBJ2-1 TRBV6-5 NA TGTGCCAGCAGTTACAGCAGCGAGCAGTTCTTC CASSYSSEQFF
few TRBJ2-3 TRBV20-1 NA TGCAGTGCTAGAGAAGCAGCCATGAGGACGCAGTATTTT CSAREAAMRTQYF
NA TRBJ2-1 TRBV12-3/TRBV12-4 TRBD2 TGTGCCAGCAGATGGGCGGGAGCGGGCAATGAGCAGTTCTTC CASRWAGAGNEQFF
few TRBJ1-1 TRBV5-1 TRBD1 TGCGCCAGCAGCTCCCGGACAGGGGACACTGAAGCTTTCTTT CASSSRTGDTEAFF
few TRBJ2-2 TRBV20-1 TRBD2 TGCAGTGCTCCGACTAGCGGGGCGAACACCGGGGAGCTGTTTTTT CSAPTSGANTGELFF
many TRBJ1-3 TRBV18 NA TGTGCCAGCTCACCGGGAGTTGGAAACACCATATATTTT CASSPGVGNTIYF